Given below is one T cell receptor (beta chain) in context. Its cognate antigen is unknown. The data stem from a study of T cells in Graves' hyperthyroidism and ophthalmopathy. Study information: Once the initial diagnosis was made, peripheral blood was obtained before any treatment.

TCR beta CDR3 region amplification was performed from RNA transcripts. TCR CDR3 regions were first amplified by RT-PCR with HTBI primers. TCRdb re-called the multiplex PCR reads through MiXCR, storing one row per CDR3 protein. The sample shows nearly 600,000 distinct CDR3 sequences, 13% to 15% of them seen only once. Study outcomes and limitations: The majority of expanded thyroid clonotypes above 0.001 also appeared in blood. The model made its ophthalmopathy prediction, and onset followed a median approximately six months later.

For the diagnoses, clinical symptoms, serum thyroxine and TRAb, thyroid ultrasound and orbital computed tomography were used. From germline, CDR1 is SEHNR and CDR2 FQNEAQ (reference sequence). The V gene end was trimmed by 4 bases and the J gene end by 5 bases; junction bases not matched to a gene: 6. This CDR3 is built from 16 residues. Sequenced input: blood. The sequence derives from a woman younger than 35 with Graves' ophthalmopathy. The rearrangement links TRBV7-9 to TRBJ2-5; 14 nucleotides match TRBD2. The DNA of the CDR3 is TGTGCCAGCAGCTCGATCAGGACTAGCGGGAGGGAGACCCAGTACTTC. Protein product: CASSSIRTSGRETQYF.